The source of this T cell receptor (beta chain) is a study of blood T cell repertoires in COVID-19. As for the study in general: The origin of the acute and convalescent COVID-19 samples was the United States, Italy and Spain. PBMCs, B-cell-depleted T cells, or T cells provided the cDNA or gDNA that made up the material.

A single count supports this clone. Additional DNA sequences in this sample encode the identical CDR3. In germline, CDR1 is SGHRS, CDR2 YFSETQ. This CDR3 comprises 14 residues. V lost 1 base, J lost 4 bases, and 3 bases stayed unmatched. In the source study's methods: The assay estimated nucleated cells by amplifying reference gene primers. Profiled with immunoSEQ multiplex PCR; TCRdb holds only in-frame clones, not every one. The V and J calls and clone size were taken over from that table, and D and trimming were inferred from the DNA. This sample carries about 230,000 clones, roughly 83% of them seen once, and the ten largest clones take approximately 2.6%.

The receptor's source is a woman in her 70s with active or convalescent COVID-19. The chain links TRBV5-1 to TRBJ2-5; 8 positions match TRBD2. Sequencing was performed on peripheral blood. CDR3: CASSLTGGGETQYF. The CDR3 bases are TGCGCCAGCAGCTTGACCGGGGGGGGAGAGACCCAGTACTTC.